This T cell receptor beta chain appears in the sequencing data of a study of cytomegalovirus exposure and HLA in healthy donors. The PCR made use of 60 Vbeta and 13 Jbeta primers. Only in-frame clones appear in the TCRdb table, and some are missing; sequencing was by immunoSEQ multiplex PCR. The repertoire consists of 100,000 to 150,000 clones, with 75% to 85% occurring once and the leading ten covering roughly 1.2%. The study, taken as a whole, reports: Associated with cytomegalovirus, according to the listing, were around 170 TCR beta chains.

The germline V gene encodes CDR1 WNHNN and CDR2 SYGVQD (reference sequence). This CDR3 region has 12 residues. The V gene lost 4 bases and the J gene lost 5 bases, with 9 bases spanning the gap. This clone was detected only a few times. Antigen unknown. Sequences were obtained from PBMCs. The sequence was collected from a girl aged 2 to 9 in good health and CMV-seronegative. This sequence joins TRBV10-1 and TRBJ2-7; perhaps TRBD2 as D (7 bases). The CDR3 DNA sequence: TGCGCCAGCAGTGCGGGGGGCGACGAGCAGTACTTC. As protein: CASSAGGDEQYF.